This record covers a single T cell receptor (beta chain). The antigen remains undetermined. V shed 5 bases and J 7 bases; nucleotides not matched to a gene: 5. This CDR3 is built from 13 residues. The germline gives CDR1 SGHTA, CDR2 FQGNSA. The source of the sample is a study of T cells in Graves' hyperthyroidism and ophthalmopathy. Points from the study as a whole: Within blood appeared most thyroid clonotypes that had expanded above 0.001. A 13 V-J model separated ophthalmopathy from stable hyperthyroidism.

Fresh peripheral blood, about 9.6 ml, yielded the PBMCs. Researchers took RNA transcripts and amplified the TCR beta CDR3 regions from them. During a first-round RT-PCR of the TCR CDR3, the HTBI primer set was used. TCRdb reprocessed the multiplex PCR reads with MiXCR, giving one entry per CDR3 protein. The table has over 250,000 distinct CDR3 sequences, roughly 22% seen once. Sequencing was carried out using blood. V gene TRBV7-2 combines with J gene TRBJ2-4, with 7 bases lining up with TRBD2. This clonotype was sampled from a man in his thirties or forties with Graves' ophthalmopathy. CDR3: CASSPSGGNIQYF. The CDR3 DNA reads as TGTGCCAGCAGCCCCTCGGGGGGTAACATTCAGTACTTC.